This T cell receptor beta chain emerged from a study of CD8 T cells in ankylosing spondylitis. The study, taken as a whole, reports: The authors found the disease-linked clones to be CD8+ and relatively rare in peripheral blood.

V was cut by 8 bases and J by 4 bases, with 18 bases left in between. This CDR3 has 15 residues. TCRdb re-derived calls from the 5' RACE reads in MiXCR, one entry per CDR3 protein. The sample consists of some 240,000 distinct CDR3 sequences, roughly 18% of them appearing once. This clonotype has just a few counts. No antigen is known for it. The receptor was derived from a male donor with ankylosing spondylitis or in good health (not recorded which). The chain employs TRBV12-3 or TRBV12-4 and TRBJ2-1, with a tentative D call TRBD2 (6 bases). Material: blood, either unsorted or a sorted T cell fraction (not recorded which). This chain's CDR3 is CASFLLDAGYNEQFF. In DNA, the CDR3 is TGTGCCAGCTTTTTGTTGGACGCGGGATACAATGAGCAGTTCTTC.